This T cell receptor (beta chain) originates from a study of CD8+ T cells in alopecia areata. Study conclusions and caveats: Affected scalp, especially in alopecia totalis/universalis, had a higher clonality than normal scalp did.

Notes on this clone: The antigen is undetermined.

Researchers gathered lesional scalp punch biopsies and peripheral blood from patients with alopecia areata. Sorting separated CD4+ and CD8+ T cells out of PBMCs. It was cDNA, reverse transcribed from extracted RNA, that served as the sequencing template. Data came from immunoSEQ multiplex PCR; TCRdb stores just in-frame clones and leaves some out. This sample yields almost 250,000 clones, of which approximately 61% are seen a single time; around 1.2% belongs to the top ten. Germline CDR1 SEHNR, CDR2 FQNEAQ (reference sequence). CDR3 length equals 14 residues. The V and J ends lost 7 bases and 1 base respectively, with 12 bases between them.

The sequences come from CD4+ T cells sorted from blood, collected at week 0. The sequence was obtained from a human donor with alopecia areata. The chain has TRBV7-9 and TRBJ2-3; possible D gene TRBD2, 6 bases. Written as DNA, the CDR3 is TGTGCCAGCAACAGCGGGTTCCGCACAGATACGCAGTATTTT. The encoded protein is CASNSGFRTDTQYF. The whole variable domain, remainder taken from reference TRBV7-9 and TRBJ2-3, is DTGVSQNPRHKITKRGQNVTFRCDPISEHNRLYWYRQTLGQGPEFLTYFQNEAQLEKSRLLSDRFSAERPKGSFSTLEIQRTEQGDSAMYLCASNSGFRTDTQYFGPGTRLTVL.